The 20 T cell receptor beta chains listed next were all sequenced from one sample in a study of a mutant IDH1 vaccine in newly diagnosed glioma. The sample's time point: week 47, end of study. In the vaccine, a single dose held 300 ug of the mutant IDH1 20-mer peptide, along with topical imiquimod. Generated by immunoSEQ multiplex PCR, the TCRdb table keeps only in-frame clones and is missing some. The top ten clones hold approximately 0.8% of a sample with 75,000 to 95,000 clones, roughly 91% of them seen once. These TCRs' antigens remain unknown. The specimen was PBMCs, collected from a glioma patient whose treatment included an IDH1 peptide vaccine. The origin of the receptors is a woman between 45 and 60 years old with glioma.

CDR3 nucleotides: TGCGCCAGCAGTTTCCGTGGGGGTTCAGGCCTAAATGAAAAACTGTTTTTT. Protein: CASSFRGGSGLNEKLFF. This chain uses TRBV5-1 with TRBJ1-4, with a possible D match to TRBD1 (5 bases). The V gene lost 5 bases and the J gene lost 5 bases, with 22 bases spanning the gap. The CDR3 runs 17 residues. Looked up from germline, CDR1 is SGHRS and CDR2 is YFSETQ.

The rearrangement joins TRBV30 to TRBJ1-4; no firm D call. CDR3 length: 15 residues. Germline V lookup: CDR1 GTSNPN, CDR2 SVGIG (reference sequence). V dropped 3 bases and J dropped 3 bases, with 14 bases sitting between them. CDR3 loop: CAWSFKERPNEKLFF. The CDR3 DNA reads TGTGCCTGGAGCTTTAAGGAGCGACCTAATGAAAAACTGTTTTTT.

The chain employs TRBV7-9 and TRBJ2-7; D is possibly TRBD2 (7 bases). The CDR3 is 13 amino acids. In germline, CDR1 is SEHNR, CDR2 FQNEAQ (reference sequence). Trimming took 6 bases from V and 6 from J, leaving 15 bases between them. In DNA form, the CDR3 reads TGTGCCAGCAGTCAGGGGAGGGTCTCCGAGCAGTACTTC. Amino acid sequence: CASSQGRVSEQYF.

The chain is built from TRBV30 and TRBJ1-2; D is unclear. The CDR3 has 11 residues. Trimming cost V 5 bases and J 6 bases, with 10 bases left between them. Per germline, CDR1 GTSNPN and CDR2 SVGIG (reference sequence). DNA for the CDR3: TGTGCCTGGGGGGTATGGAATGGCTACACCTTC. It specifies CAWGVWNGYTF.

The chain couples TRBV28 to TRBJ2-7; TRBD2 is a possible D gene (6 bases). V lost 6 bases, J lost 7 bases, and 19 bases lay in between. This CDR3 contains 14 residues. Germline V lookup: CDR1 MDHEN, CDR2 SYDVKM. The CDR3 bases are TGTGCCAGCAGCCCATTGGGACTCGGGCCGGAGCAGTACTTC. Amino acid sequence: CASSPLGLGPEQYF. Full variable domain (missing parts from reference TRBV28 and TRBJ2-7): DVKVTQSSRYLVKRTGEKVFLECVQDMDHENMFWYRQDPGLGLRLIYFSYDVKMKEKGDIPEGYSVSREKKERFSLILESASTNQTSMYLCASSPLGLGPEQYFGPGTRLTVT.

The chain recombines TRBV5-1 with TRBJ2-7; D tentatively reads TRBD1 or TRBD2 (5 bases each). The CDR3 length is 15 residues. In germline, CDR1 is SGHRS, CDR2 YFSETQ. V lost 0 bases and J 5 bases, leaving 15 bases between the germline ends. The CDR3 bases are TGCGCCAGCAGCTTGGCTTTGGGACCCGGGGACGAGCAGTACTTC. Translated, it gives CASSLALGPGDEQYF.

The rearrangement uses TRBV6-1 and TRBJ1-2; unclear D gene. In germline, CDR1 is MNHNS, CDR2 SASEGT. Trimming took 0 bases from V and 2 from J, leaving 10 bases between them. This CDR3 region has 15 residues. DNA of the CDR3: TGTGCCAGCAGTGAAGCATTGGGGTTAAACTATGGCTACACCTTC. It translates to CASSEALGLNYGYTF.

This sequence joins TRBV28 and TRBJ2-5; TRBD2 matches at 14 bases. The V segment lost 8 bases and the J segment 5 bases; nucleotides outside the gene matches: 7. The CDR3 contains 15 residues. CDR1 MDHEN and CDR2 SYDVKM come from the germline V gene. The CDR3 DNA is TGTGCCAGCGCGGGACTAGCGGGAGTGAGGGAGACCCAGTACTTC. This translates into CASAGLAGVRETQYF.

The chain recombines TRBV6-4 with TRBJ1-5; TRBD1 is a possible D gene (6 bases). Trimming removed 6 bases at V and 2 bases at J, with 26 bases between. CDR3 length: 19 amino acids. Germline CDR1 is MRHNA and CDR2 is SNTAGT. Written as DNA, the CDR3 is TGTGCCAGCAGGCCTCAGGGGTACGAGGGGCTTATAGGCAATCAGCCCCAGCATTTT. Translated, it gives CASRPQGYEGLIGNQPQHF.

This chain links TRBV5-1 with TRBJ2-3; D unresolved. Germline V gives CDR1 SGHRS, CDR2 YFSETQ. CDR3 length: 12 amino acids. The V and J ends lost 2 bases and 1 base respectively, with 2 bases between them. The CDR3 is CASSFGTDTQYF. Here the CDR3 DNA reads TGCGCCAGCAGCTTTGGCACAGATACGCAGTATTTT.

Only one count was recorded for this clone. The gene calls are TRBV25-1 and TRBJ2-7; TRBD1 aligns across 9 bases. V trimming: 9 bases; J trimming: 2 bases; junction bases outside the gene matches: 8. The CDR3 contains 14 residues. Germline V gene sequence: CDR1 MGHDK, CDR2 SYGVNS. The CDR3 here is CASFGDRATYEQYF. CDR3 in DNA: TGTGCCAGTTTCGGGGACAGGGCTACCTACGAGCAGTACTTC.

This chain links TRBV25-1 with TRBJ1-6, with 9 bases matching TRBD1. The germline V gene has CDR1 MGHDK and CDR2 SYGVNS. The CDR3 totals 15 residues. Trimming cost V 6 bases and J 7 bases; bases outside gene matches: 7. CDR3 in amino acids: CASSSTGGFNSPLHF. The CDR3 DNA reads TGTGCCAGCAGCTCGACAGGGGGTTTCAATTCACCCCTCCACTTT.

This chain links TRBV10-3 with TRBJ1-2; D ambiguous. The CDR3 runs to 13 residues. The V gene lost 5 bases and the J gene lost 6 bases, with 13 bases spanning the gap. Germline CDR1 is ENHRY and CDR2 is SYGVKD. DNA for the CDR3: TGTGCCATCAGTTTAGGCAGCAGCGATGGCTACACCTTC. It translates to CAISLGSSDGYTF.

The chain couples TRBV27 to TRBJ2-7; D remains ambiguous. This CDR3 is built from 14 residues. Trimming removed 4 bases from V and 8 bases from J, with 18 bases in between. Looked up from germline, CDR1 is MNHEY and CDR2 is SMNVEV (reference sequence). The CDR3 sequence: CASSYEVASSQQYF. CDR3 in DNA: TGTGCCAGCAGTTATGAGGTCGCTTCCTCCCAGCAGTACTTC.

The chain has TRBV6-1 and TRBJ1-4; D ambiguous. The CDR3 runs to 15 residues. CDR1 is MNHNS and CDR2 is SASEGT in the germline V gene. V was trimmed by 1 base and J by 7 bases, leaving 13 bases between them. The CDR3 loop is CASSEGRILREKLFF. CDR3 coding DNA: TGTGCCAGCAGTGAAGGGAGGATTTTACGTGAAAAACTGTTTTTT.

J is TRBJ2-7 and V is TRBV4-1; 11 nucleotides agree with TRBD1. From germline, CDR1 is MGHRA and CDR2 YSYEKL. The length of the CDR3 is 17 residues. Germline trimming cut 1 base from V and 3 bases from J; bases unmatched to any gene: 8. The CDR3 reads CASSQGPGTGGLYEQYF. CDR3 coding DNA: TGCGCCAGCAGCCAAGGGCCCGGGACAGGGGGGCTCTACGAGCAGTACTTC.

This chain links TRBV28 with TRBJ2-7; D is perhaps TRBD1 (5 bases). Germline CDR1 and CDR2: MDHEN and SYDVKM. This CDR3 is built from 14 residues. Trimming pared 6 bases from V and 5 bases from J, leaving 17 bases between. This chain's CDR3 is CASSFQGSHNEQYF. Here the CDR3 DNA reads TGTGCCAGCAGCTTCCAGGGCTCCCACAACGAGCAGTACTTC.

The chain joins TRBV6-6 to TRBJ2-7, with 8 bases fitting TRBD1. Losses at the gene ends were 5 bases for V and 9 bases for J; bases not matched to a gene: 15. Germline V CDR1 and CDR2: MNHNY, SVGAGI (reference sequence). The CDR3 loop spans 15 amino acids. The DNA of the CDR3 is TGTGCCAGCAGTGGCGGGACAGGCATGCACGGATGGCAGTACTTC. This sequence encodes CASSGGTGMHGWQYF.

The chain combines TRBV4-1 with TRBJ2-1; 11 bases line up with TRBD1. The CDR3 extends over 15 amino acids. The J segment lost 7 bases and the V segment lost 4 bases, leaving 6 bases of the junction unmatched. The germline gives CDR1 MGHRA, CDR2 YSYEKL. The CDR3 sequence is CASSRGQGAVNEQFF. CDR3 DNA sequence: TGCGCCAGCAGCCGCGGACAGGGGGCGGTAAATGAGCAGTTCTTC.

The genes are TRBV28 and TRBJ2-7; either TRBD1 or TRBD2 may fit D (5 bases each). The CDR3 contains 15 residues. Trimming shortened V by 8 bases and J by 2 bases, and 19 bases separated the two germline ends. Per the germline V gene, CDR1 is MDHEN and CDR2 is SYDVKM. Here the CDR3 DNA reads TGTGCCAGCGGCCCTGGGGGACCAGCACCCTACGAGCAGTACTTC. It codes for CASGPGGPAPYEQYF.